A selection of T cell receptor beta chains follows, all from one sample in a study of tumor and adjacent non-tumor tissue in lung cancer. TCRdb ran MiXCR on the multiplex PCR reads and lists one entry per CDR3 protein. The sample holds about 79,000 distinct CDR3 sequences, 55% to 75% seen once. Sequenced material: lung tumor tissue. All receptors derive from a woman in her forties with non-small cell lung cancer. Each CDR3 is given with its conserved first and last residue. Fields, in order: J gene, D gene, V gene, clone size, CDR3 protein, CDR3 DNA. The D gene is left open where the match is weak. Rows may omit the clone size; those that give it use once, few, many or a size class.

J: TRBJ2-2; D: -; V: TRBV6-6; size: medium-sized; CDR3: CASARDNTGELFF; DNA: TGTGCCAGCGCCCGGGACAACACCGGGGAGCTGTTTTTT
J: TRBJ1-3; D: -; V: TRBV6-5; size: -; CDR3: CASSHRGASGNTIYF; DNA: TGTGCCAGCAGCCACCGAGGGGCCTCTGGAAACACCATATATTTT
J: TRBJ1-1; D: TRBD1; V: TRBV11-2; size: -; CDR3: CASSARDRGRNRWSNNEAFF; DNA: TGTGCCAGCAGCGCTCGGGACAGGGGGCGCAATAGGTGGAGTAACAATGAAGCTTTCTTT
J: TRBJ2-3; D: -; V: TRBV11-2; size: once; CDR3: CFSSLASSASTDTQYF; DNA: TGTTTCAGCAGCTTAGCGTCTAGTGCTAGCACAGATACGCAGTATTTT
J: TRBJ2-7; D: TRBD2; V: TRBV7-9; size: -; CDR3: CASSLVGGGRFHEQYF; DNA: TGTGCCAGCAGCTTAGTGGGCGGGGGAAGATTCCACGAGCAGTACTTC
J: TRBJ2-7; D: -; V: TRBV30; size: many; CDR3: CAWSVQLLAYEQYF; DNA: TGTGCCTGGAGTGTTCAGTTGTTGGCCTACGAGCAGTACTTC
J: TRBJ2-1; D: -; V: TRBV4-1; size: -; CDR3: CARRMGQGTYDEQFF; DNA: TGCGCCAGAAGAATGGGGCAGGGAACCTACGATGAGCAGTTCTTC
J: TRBJ2-7; D: -; V: TRBV6-6; size: -; CDR3: CASSETKGLSYEQSF; DNA: TGTGCCAGCAGTGAAACGAAGGGGCTCTCTTACGAGCAGTCCTTC
J: TRBJ1-6; D: -; V: TRBV20-1; size: -; CDR3: CSARVGRDISPLHF; DNA: TGCAGTGCTAGGGTGGGACGGGATATTTCACCCCTCCACTTT
J: TRBJ2-3; D: -; V: TRBV11-2; size: -; CDR3: CTSSFGSGTQYMQYF; DNA: TGTACCAGCAGCTTCGGGTCAGGCACTCAATATATGCAGTATTTT
J: TRBJ1-5; D: -; V: TRBV12-3/TRBV12-4; size: -; CDR3: CAGTFLGLNQPRHF; DNA: TGTGCCGGCACTTTCCTAGGCCTCAATCAGCCCCGGCATTTT
J: TRBJ1-2; D: TRBD1; V: TRBV6-6; size: -; CDR3: CASSPLGDRGYDYTF; DNA: TGTGCCAGCAGTCCATTAGGGGACAGGGGCTATGACTATACCTTC
J: TRBJ2-3; D: TRBD1; V: TRBV11-2; size: medium-sized; CDR3: CASSLVSLGTGRTDTQYF; DNA: TGTGCCAGCAGCTTAGTGAGTCTCGGGACAGGACGCACAGATACGCAGTATTTT
J: TRBJ2-7; D: -; V: TRBV11-2; size: -; CDR3: CAGSHGEQMQYF; DNA: TGTGCCGGCAGCCATGGGGAACAGATGCAGTACTTT
J: TRBJ2-6; D: -; V: TRBV20-1; size: -; CDR3: CSARRQRAPGANVLTF; DNA: TGCAGTGCTAGGAGGCAGAGGGCGCCCGGGGCCAATGTCCTGACTTTC
J: TRBJ2-1; D: -; V: TRBV5-4; size: -; CDR3: CASSLDVAYNSYNEHFF; DNA: TGTGCCAGCAGCTTGGACGTGGCGTACAACTCCTACAATGAGCATTTCTTC
J: TRBJ2-1; D: -; V: TRBV6-2/TRBV6-3; size: -; CDR3: CASSMREHNEQFF; DNA: TGTGCCAGCAGCATGAGGGAGCACAATGAGCAGTTCTTC
J: TRBJ2-5; D: -; V: TRBV10-3; size: -; CDR3: CAISVSASVETQYF; DNA: TGTGCCATCAGTGTGTCTGCTAGCGTAGAGACACAGTACTTC
J: TRBJ2-7; D: -; V: TRBV4-1; size: -; CDR3: CTSSPSETSHYEQYF; DNA: TGCACCAGCAGCCCCAGCGAAACCTCACACTACGAGCAGTACTTC
J: TRBJ1-2; D: -; V: TRBV4-1; size: -; CDR3: CVSSQDTYWGYGYTF; DNA: TGCGTCAGCAGCCAAGATACATATTGGGGCTATGGCTACACCTTC
J: TRBJ2-2; D: -; V: TRBV12-3/TRBV12-4; size: many; CDR3: CASRPGLKPGELFF; DNA: TGTGCCAGCAGACCGGGACTGAAGCCCGGGGAGCTGTTTTTT
J: TRBJ2-5; D: -; V: TRBV6-2/TRBV6-3; size: -; CDR3: CFSSYTEETQYF; DNA: TGTTTCAGCAGTTACACAGAAGAGACCCAGTACTTC
J: TRBJ2-5; D: -; V: TRBV15; size: -; CDR3: CATSIDTGGLETQYF; DNA: TGTGCCACCAGCATAGATACAGGCGGGTTAGAGACCCAGTACTTT